Below, 30 T cell receptor beta chains from the same sample are listed, as sequenced in a study of shared clonotypes between healthy human individuals (dated by TCRdb to the early 2020s). The method was the immunoSEQ multiplex PCR assay. What TCRdb holds here is the immuneACCESS table cut down to in-frame rearrangements. Part of the clones is not present; checked against another copy, under half of the missing clones reflect an unresolved V gene, and the others are unexplained. The sample has about a million clones on record, about 80% of them singletons. The ten largest clones take up around 1.5% of the sample. Source material: memory CD4+ T cells sorted from blood. The cell subset or site label, as the study defines it: CD45RA-negative fraction. These receptors were obtained from a man between 18 and 35 years old in good health.

Details on this clone: This may be a read error: a much more frequent sequence differs by one nucleotide. The chain carries TRBV29-1 and TRBJ2-3; TRBD1 might be the D (6 bases). The CDR3 sequence is 16 residues long. Trimming pared 2 bases from V and 3 bases from J, leaving 18 bases between. Germline V gives CDR1 SQVTM, CDR2 ANQGSEA. CDR3 sequence: CSVESPTGMSTDTQYF. The DNA of the CDR3 is TGCAGCGTTGAAAGTCCTACAGGGATGAGTACAGATACGCAGTATTTT.

The chain links TRBV5-1 to TRBJ2-1; 8 bases map to TRBD1. This CDR3 contains 15 residues. V was pared by 5 bases and J by 4 bases, with 8 bases of the junction left unmatched. Germline V lookup: CDR1 SGHRS, CDR2 YFSETQ. The CDR3 reads CASRGGTGVYNEQFF. The CDR3 DNA is TGCGCCAGCAGGGGTGGGACAGGAGTTTACAATGAGCAGTTCTTC. Looking up the rest from reference TRBV5-1 and TRBJ2-1 gives the full variable domain: KAGVTQTPRYLIKTRGQQVTLSCSPISGHRSVSWYQQTPGQGLQFLFEYFSETQRNKGNFPGRFSGRQFSNSRSEMNVSTLELGDSALYLCASRGGTGVYNEQFFGPGTRLTVL.

This clone was counted once. This chain connects TRBV10-1 to TRBJ2-3; 8 positions agree with TRBD2. The V gene end was trimmed by 4 bases and the J gene end by 2 bases; junction bases not matched to a gene: 5. Germline CDR1 and CDR2: WNHNN and SYGVQD (reference sequence). The CDR3 loop spans 15 amino acids. The CDR3 loop is CASSGGSGNTDTQYF. In DNA, the CDR3 is TGCGCCAGCAGTGGGGGTAGCGGGAACACAGATACGCAGTATTTT.

The gene calls are TRBV7-2 and TRBJ2-7; possible D gene TRBD2, 6 bases. Per the germline V gene, CDR1 is SGHTA and CDR2 is FQGNSA. The V end was cut by 4 bases, the J end by 0 bases, with 22 bases between. There are 18 residues in the CDR3. CDR3 nucleotides: TGTGCCAGCAGCTCCGCGCCAATATTGCGGGGCTCCTCCTACGAGCAGTACTTC. Encoded protein: CASSSAPILRGSSYEQYF.

The chain carries TRBV23-1 and TRBJ2-7; a possible D gene is TRBD1 (7 bases). TRBV23-1 has ORF status, its function being uncertain. Trimming pared 2 bases from V and 2 bases from J, leaving 10 bases between. This CDR3 contains 14 residues. The CDR3 nucleotides read TGCGCCAGCAGTCAAGGCAGGGGGGCCTACGAGCAGTACTTC. Protein: CASSQGRGAYEQYF.

The chain employs TRBV18 and TRBJ2-7, with D possibly TRBD2 on 6 matching bases. Trimming removed 5 bases from V and 0 bases from J, with 17 bases in between. Germline loops: CDR1 KGHSH, CDR2 LQKENI. The length of the CDR3 is 16 residues. The DNA of the CDR3 is TGTGCCAGCTCATCTCCTACCCGGGACTCCTCCTACGAGCAGTACTTC. This codes for CASSSPTRDSSYEQYF.

Worth noting for this clone: The same CDR3 can be traced to other DNA sequences in this sample. The chain combines TRBV2 with TRBJ2-2; no definite D call. The CDR3 contains 13 residues. CDR1 is SNHLY and CDR2 is FYNNEI in the germline V gene. V was clipped by 1 base and J by 4 bases, with 4 bases between them. CDR3 DNA: TGTGCCAGCAGTGAAGGGGGCACCGGGGAGCTGTTTTTT. Its translation: CASSEGGTGELFF.

V is TRBV11-2 and J is TRBJ2-7; D may match TRBD1 or TRBD2 (5 bases each). Germline loops: CDR1 SGHAT, CDR2 FQNNGV. The V gene lost 5 bases and the J gene lost 4 bases, with 15 bases spanning the gap. This CDR3 is built from 14 residues. DNA of the CDR3: TGTGCCAGCAGCCTGGGACCAAGTTCTTACGAGCAGTACTTC. Protein: CASSLGPSSYEQYF.

This clone came up a few times. Here the CDR3 DNA reads TGCGCCAGCAGCCAAGCTCCTGCGCCTAGCACAGATACGCAGTATTTT. Translation gives CASSQAPAPSTDTQYF. The gene calls are TRBV4-3 and TRBJ2-3; D is uncertain. V shed 1 base and J shed 0 bases, with 11 bases lying between them. The germline V gene encodes CDR1 LGHNA and CDR2 YSLEER. The CDR3 has 16 residues.

The chain carries TRBV10-1 and TRBJ1-1; D uncertain. The germline gives CDR1 WNHNN, CDR2 SYGVQD (reference sequence). V shed 6 bases and J shed 3 bases, with 11 bases lying between them. This CDR3 is 13 amino acids long. In nucleotides, the CDR3 is TGCGCCAGCAGAGAAGGTTGGCACACTGAAGCTTTCTTT. It codes for CASREGWHTEAFF.

V and J are TRBV10-3 and TRBJ2-2; D unresolved. The CDR3 has 16 residues. Trimming pared 3 bases from V and 3 bases from J, leaving 14 bases between. The V gene's germline CDR1 is ENHRY and CDR2 SYGVKD. CDR3 coding DNA: TGTGCCATCAGTGATATTAAGGGCAGTCACACCGGGGAGCTGTTTTTT. Translated: CAISDIKGSHTGELFF.

In its sample, this clone was seen many times. Different DNA sequences within this sample yield the same CDR3. The rearrangement links TRBV11-2 to TRBJ2-7, with TRBD2 matching 10 bases. V lost 0 bases to trimming and J lost 6 bases; unmatched junction nucleotides: 8. There are 16 residues in the CDR3. Germline-derived CDR1 and CDR2 are SGHAT and FQNNGV. The CDR3, as DNA: TGTGCCAGCAGCTTAGATAGGCTAGCGGGAGTGGGCGAGCAGTACTTC. As protein: CASSLDRLAGVGEQYF.

The chain couples TRBV5-1 to TRBJ2-1; the D gene is possibly TRBD2 (6 bases). With 1 base removed from V and 4 bases from J, the gap between germline ends came to 12 bases. Germline CDR1 SGHRS, CDR2 YFSETQ. This CDR3 is built from 15 residues. CDR3 amino acids: CASSLSTSYYNEQFF. The CDR3, as DNA: TGCGCCAGCAGCTTGTCTACTAGCTATTACAATGAGCAGTTCTTC.

The rearrangement joins TRBV29-1 to TRBJ2-1, with 10 bases identical to TRBD2. Per germline, CDR1 SQVTM and CDR2 ANQGSEA. The CDR3 has 13 amino acids. V was pared by 7 bases and J by 9 bases, with 9 bases of the junction left unmatched. The CDR3 loop reads CSALLAGVSEQFF. The CDR3 DNA follows: TGCAGCGCTCTTCTAGCGGGAGTAAGTGAGCAGTTCTTC.

This sequence joins TRBV2 and TRBJ2-6; the D gene is possibly TRBD1 (5 bases). V was shortened by 9 bases and J by 2 bases, with 17 bases between the two germline ends. This CDR3 has 16 amino acids. Germline V CDR1 and CDR2: SNHLY, FYNNEI. The chain's CDR3 is CASHEWQGAGANVLTF. In DNA, the CDR3 is TGTGCCAGTCACGAATGGCAGGGTGCTGGGGCCAACGTCCTGACTTTC.

The rearrangement uses TRBV5-4 and TRBJ1-2, with 8 bases that match TRBD1. The CDR3 length is 17 residues. The germline V gene encodes CDR1 SGHNT and CDR2 YYREEE (reference sequence). The V and J ends lost 0 bases and 7 bases, in that order; junction bases with no gene match: 14. Here the CDR3 reads CASSLGIIRTGLGGYTF. In nucleotides, the CDR3 is TGTGCCAGCAGCTTGGGGATTATTAGGACAGGGTTAGGTGGCTACACCTTC.

The chain carries TRBV27 and TRBJ2-7, with 8 nucleotides matching TRBD2. Germline CDR1 MNHEY, CDR2 SMNVEV (reference sequence). The CDR3 has 17 amino acids. V was clipped by 5 bases and J by 2 bases; unmatched bases: 14. The CDR3 coding sequence is TGTGCCAGCAGTGTGCTCCTAGGCGGGAGGCCTCCCTACGAGCAGTACTTC. Translation: CASSVLLGGRPPYEQYF.

The rearrangement joins TRBV7-9 to TRBJ1-4; TRBD1 is a possible D gene (6 bases). This CDR3 is 15 amino acids long. CDR1 is SEHNR, CDR2 FQNEAQ, per germline (reference sequence). The V and J ends lost 4 bases and 5 bases respectively, with 14 bases between them. The CDR3 is CASSSLQGRNEKLFF. The CDR3 DNA reads as TGTGCCAGCAGCTCCCTACAGGGAAGAAATGAAAAACTGTTTTTT.

The CDR3 sequence: CASSQSRAEGYTF. The CDR3 DNA reads TGTGCCAGCAGCCAAAGCCGGGCGGAGGGCTACACCTTC. V usage is TRBV14 and J usage is TRBJ1-2; D gene unclear. The ends were cut back, 2 bases at V and 8 bases at J, with 12 bases in the middle. Germline V gives CDR1 SGHDN, CDR2 FVKESK. The CDR3 sequence is 13 residues long.

V gene TRBV4-1 combines with J gene TRBJ1-2; D may be TRBD1 (5 bases). The CDR3 is made up of 16 amino acids. The V end lost 0 bases, the J end lost 2 bases, and 13 bases lay between the germline ends. The germline gives CDR1 MGHRA, CDR2 YSYEKL. CDR3 protein: CASSQDGPRGNYGYTF. The DNA of the CDR3 is TGCGCCAGCAGCCAAGATGGGCCTCGGGGGAACTATGGCTACACCTTC.

The J gene is TRBJ2-7, the V gene TRBV7-2; the D gene is possibly TRBD1 (5 bases). The CDR3 has 16 amino acids. Trimming shortened V by 4 bases and J by 0 bases, and 16 bases separated the two germline ends. Germline values: CDR1 SGHTA, CDR2 FQGNSA. Here the CDR3 reads CASSSVQVAASYEQYF. CDR3 sequence (DNA): TGTGCCAGCAGCTCGGTACAGGTCGCGGCCTCCTACGAGCAGTACTTC.

V gene TRBV5-1 combines with J gene TRBJ2-3, with a tentative D call TRBD1 (5 bases). Trimming cost V 0 bases and J 3 bases, with 11 bases left between them. Germline CDR1 reads SGHRS; CDR2 reads YFSETQ. The CDR3 sequence is 15 residues long. In nucleotides, the CDR3 is TGCGCCAGCAGCTTGGGTAGGGGTGCAACAGATACGCAGTATTTT. As protein: CASSLGRGATDTQYF.

This chain uses TRBV2 with TRBJ2-7, with D unclear. The length of the CDR3 is 15 residues. Germline lookup yields CDR1 SNHLY and CDR2 FYNNEI. V was pared by 6 bases and J by 2 bases, with 17 bases between. The CDR3 sequence: CASRKPWADTYEQYF. The CDR3 DNA reads as TGTGCCAGCAGAAAGCCATGGGCAGATACCTACGAGCAGTACTTC.

The V call is TRBV4-2, the J call TRBJ2-3; D possibly corresponds to TRBD2 (6 bases). V dropped 2 bases and J dropped 2 bases, with 14 bases sitting between them. There are 16 residues in the CDR3. The germline gives CDR1 LGHNA, CDR2 YNFKEQ. The CDR3 sequence: CASSQPGRRDTDTQYF. The CDR3 region has the DNA TGTGCCAGCAGCCAACCAGGGAGGCGGGACACAGATACGCAGTATTTT.

V usage is TRBV2 and J usage is TRBJ1-2; 9 bases align to TRBD1. J gave up 1 base and V 7 bases, and 7 bases lay outside the gene matches. The CDR3 sequence is 15 residues long. Germline lookup yields CDR1 SNHLY and CDR2 FYNNEI. CDR3 nucleotides: TGTGCCAGCACCATACAGGGGGCCCTTAACTATGGCTACACCTTC. Its translation: CASTIQGALNYGYTF.

The chain employs TRBV7-9 and TRBJ2-5, with D unclear. The CDR3 sequence is 17 residues long. V was clipped by 2 bases and J by 4 bases, with 20 bases between them. CDR1 is SEHNR and CDR2 is FQNEAQ in the germline V gene (reference sequence). DNA of the CDR3: TGTGCCAGCAGCTTACGGTTGATCTCTACAACCAGAGAGACCCAGTACTTC. It is translated as CASSLRLISTTRETQYF.

There are a few counts of this clone. The chain couples TRBV5-1 to TRBJ1-6, with a weak D call TRBD1 (6 bases). V shed 0 bases and J shed 9 bases, with 10 bases lying between them. The CDR3 runs to 14 residues. The germline V gene has CDR1 SGHRS and CDR2 YFSETQ. The CDR3 reads CASSLEGGGSPLHF. CDR3 bases: TGCGCCAGCAGCTTGGAAGGGGGAGGTTCACCCCTCCACTTT.

About this clone itself: Other DNA sequences in this specimen translate into the identical CDR3. The V gene is TRBV10-3, the J gene TRBJ2-5; D is undetermined. The CDR3 totals 13 residues. V dropped 2 bases and J dropped 1 base, with 5 bases sitting between them. From germline, CDR1 is ENHRY and CDR2 SYGVKD. CDR3 DNA: TGTGCCATCAGTGAGGGCTTCCAAGAGACCCAGTACTTC. Translated, it gives CAISEGFQETQYF.

CDR3 in amino acids: CASSELGGDTSYEQYF. CDR3 in DNA: TGTGCCAGCAGTGAATTGGGGGGGGACACTTCCTACGAGCAGTACTTC. This chain joins TRBV6-1 and TRBJ2-7; D is perhaps TRBD2 (7 bases). Per germline, CDR1 MNHNS and CDR2 SASEGT. The V end lost 2 bases, the J end lost 1 base, and 15 bases lay between the germline ends. The CDR3 has 16 amino acids.

The V call is TRBV19, the J call TRBJ2-3, with D perhaps matching TRBD2 (5 bases). Germline assignment: CDR1 LNHDA and CDR2 SQIVND (reference sequence). V was shortened by 1 base and J by 6 bases, with 26 bases between the two germline ends. This CDR3 is built from 19 residues. DNA for the CDR3: TGTGCCAGTAGTATAGGCCTGAAGTCTAGCTCAGCGAGAGTGGATACGCAGTATTTT. Residues: CASSIGLKSSSARVDTQYF. Full variable domain (outside the CDR3, taken from reference TRBV19 and TRBJ2-3): DGGITQSPKYLFRKEGQNVTLSCEQNLNHDAMYWYRQDPGQGLRLIYYSQIVNDFQKGDIAEGYSVSREKKESFPLTVTSAQKNPTAFYLCASSIGLKSSSARVDTQYFGPGTRLTVL.